These 26 T cell receptor beta chains came from one sample sequenced in a study of blood T cell repertoires in COVID-19. TCRdb's table, derived via immunoSEQ multiplex PCR, lists solely in-frame clones and lacks some. The data show approximately 140,000 clones, with more than 75% seen just once and roughly 6.6% held by the top ten. Sequencing was done on a sample of peripheral blood. The receptors were gathered from an elderly man with acute or convalescent COVID-19.

The genes are TRBV5-4 and TRBJ2-5, with D possibly TRBD1 on 5 matching bases. The CDR3 is 14 residues long. The ends were cut back, 4 bases at V and 1 base at J, with 11 bases in the middle. CDR1 and CDR2 from the germline V gene are SGHNT and YYREEE (reference sequence). CDR3 in amino acids: CASSLSGRQETQYF. In DNA form, the CDR3 reads TGTGCCAGCAGCCTGTCAGGGCGCCAAGAGACCCAGTACTTC.

The genes are TRBV24-1 and TRBJ1-2; tentatively, D is TRBD1 (5 bases). The germline V and J ends were trimmed by 3 bases and 6 bases, with 13 bases remaining between them. In germline, CDR1 is KGHDR, CDR2 SFDVKD. The CDR3 consists of 14 residues. The CDR3 bases are TGTGCCACCAGTGATCAGACGCGCAGGGATGGCTACACCTTC. Translation gives CATSDQTRRDGYTF.

The CDR3, as DNA: TGTGCCAGCAGCAGGGGGCCAGGCTATGGCTACACCTTC. Translating gives CASSRGPGYGYTF. The chain uses TRBV7-9 and TRBJ1-2, with 7 bases lining up with TRBD1. V trimming: 5 bases; J trimming: 4 bases; junction bases outside the gene matches: 4. This CDR3 contains 13 residues. CDR1 and CDR2 (germline): SEHNR, FQNEAQ (reference sequence).

The gene calls are TRBV2 and TRBJ2-2, with 10 bases lining up with TRBD1. Germline assignment: CDR1 SNHLY and CDR2 FYNNEI. The J segment lost 4 bases and the V segment lost 6 bases, leaving 5 bases of the junction unmatched. The CDR3 extends over 15 amino acids. The CDR3 reads CASSDRGRATGELFF. The CDR3 nucleotides are TGTGCCAGCAGCGACAGGGGGCGCGCCACCGGGGAGCTGTTTTTT.

The V call is TRBV30, the J call TRBJ2-2; 9 nucleotides line up with TRBD1. This CDR3 is built from 15 residues. Per germline, CDR1 GTSNPN and CDR2 SVGIG (reference sequence). After removal of 3 bases from V and 4 bases from J, the junction contained 6 bases not matched to a gene. CDR3 residues: CAWRRGQGGTGELFF. The CDR3 DNA is TGTGCCTGGAGGAGGGGACAGGGAGGCACCGGGGAGCTGTTTTTT.

This chain uses TRBV9 with TRBJ2-3, with TRBD2 as a possible D gene (6 bases). This CDR3 has 15 residues. Per germline, CDR1 SGDLS and CDR2 YYNGEE. Trimming pared 3 bases from V and 0 bases from J, leaving 11 bases between. The CDR3 region is CASSAPGLSTDTQYF. CDR3 nucleotide sequence: TGTGCCAGCAGCGCCCCGGGACTCAGCACAGATACGCAGTATTTT.

The chain combines TRBV7-2 with TRBJ1-2; TRBD1 is a possible D gene (6 bases). This CDR3 has 14 residues. Per the germline V gene, CDR1 is SGHTA and CDR2 is FQGNSA. V lost 4 bases to trimming and J lost 7 bases, with 16 bases between them. The DNA for the CDR3 is TGTGCCAGCAGCTCACAGGGTGTCTTACGTGGCTACACCTTC. Its protein is CASSSQGVLRGYTF.

This clone appeared once. The V call is TRBV7-2, the J call TRBJ1-5; unclear D gene. The CDR3 is 15 residues long. Per the germline V gene, CDR1 is SGHTA and CDR2 is FQGNSA. V lost 5 bases, J lost 3 bases, and 14 bases lay in between. The CDR3: CASSPWGGNNQPQHF. Written as DNA, the CDR3 is TGTGCCAGCAGCCCGTGGGGAGGGAACAATCAGCCCCAGCATTTT.

The genes are TRBV6-5 and TRBJ2-7, with 10 bases identical to TRBD2. This CDR3 contains 15 residues. After removal of 0 bases from V and 4 bases from J, the junction contained 3 bases not matched to a gene. Germline lookup yields CDR1 MNHEY and CDR2 SVGAGI. The DNA of the CDR3 is TGTGCCAGCAGTTACTCGAAGGGACTAGCGTACGAGCAGTACTTC. It is translated as CASSYSKGLAYEQYF.

The genes are TRBV15 and TRBJ1-2; TRBD1 matches at 8 bases. Trimming at V came to 0 bases and at J to 4 bases, leaving 13 bases not matched to a gene. This CDR3 is 18 amino acids long. Germline lookup yields CDR1 LNHNV and CDR2 YYDKDF (reference sequence). CDR3 DNA: TGTGCCACCAGCAGAGATGGGGGGACAGGAGGGGTCGGCTATGGCTACACCTTC. Protein product: CATSRDGGTGGVGYGYTF.

The V and J genes are TRBV5-1 and TRBJ2-2; 12 nucleotides agree with TRBD2. The CDR3 spans 17 residues. CDR1 is SGHRS, CDR2 YFSETQ, per germline. J gave up 6 bases and V 3 bases, and 9 bases lay outside the gene matches. The CDR3 protein is CASSYGLAGRGAGELFF. DNA for the CDR3: TGCGCCAGCAGCTACGGACTAGCGGGGCGTGGGGCCGGGGAGCTGTTTTTT.

This sequence joins TRBV6-5 and TRBJ2-7; TRBD1 is a possible D gene (5 bases). CDR3 length: 11 residues. Germline CDR1 MNHEY, CDR2 SVGAGI. This CDR3 is CALWGVYEQYF. The CDR3 nucleotides read TGTGCGCTATGGGGCGTCTACGAGCAGTACTTC.

The chain has TRBV11-2 and TRBJ2-1; 15 bases align to TRBD2. J was trimmed by 4 bases and V by 5 bases; bases with no gene match: 6. The germline V gene has CDR1 SGHAT and CDR2 FQNNGV. The length of the CDR3 is 17 residues. The CDR3 is CASSGSGLAGGYNEQFF. DNA of the CDR3: TGTGCCAGCAGCGGGTCAGGACTAGCGGGGGGGTACAATGAGCAGTTCTTC.

The chain combines TRBV5-1 with TRBJ2-3; D is possibly TRBD1 (5 bases). V lost 2 bases to trimming and J lost 5 bases, with 6 bases between them. The CDR3 contains 12 residues. Germline loops: CDR1 SGHRS, CDR2 YFSETQ. For the CDR3, the DNA is TGCGCCAGCAGCTTACAGGAAGATACGCAGTATTTT. Its translation: CASSLQEDTQYF.

V is TRBV27 and J is TRBJ2-6, with 11 bases identical to TRBD2. This CDR3 contains 17 residues. The germline V gene has CDR1 MNHEY and CDR2 SMNVEV (reference sequence). J lost 2 bases, V lost 3 bases, and 3 bases had no gene match. The CDR3 nucleotides are TGTGCCAGCAGTTTTTCTAGCGGGAGGACTGGGGCCAACGTCCTGACTTTC. Its protein is CASSFSSGRTGANVLTF.

The rearrangement links TRBV6-5 to TRBJ2-3, with 8 bases matching TRBD2. Trimming removed 6 bases from V and 5 bases from J; junction bases left unmatched: 7. CDR1 MNHEY and CDR2 SVGAGI come from the germline V gene. The CDR3 has 14 residues. CDR3 sequence (DNA): TGTGCCAGCAGCTACCGGGGGGGCCTAGATACGCAGTATTTT. This sequence encodes CASSYRGGLDTQYF.

CDR3: CASSPQRGNNEQFF. DNA for the CDR3: TGTGCCAGCTCACCCCAGCGGGGAAACAATGAGCAGTTCTTC. The chain links TRBV18 to TRBJ2-1; TRBD2 matches 7 bases. This CDR3 has 14 amino acids. V dropped 3 bases and J dropped 5; count of bases not matched to a gene: 4. The germline V gene has CDR1 KGHSH and CDR2 LQKENI.

This chain links TRBV11-2 with TRBJ2-7, with D possibly TRBD1 on 5 matching bases. Per germline, CDR1 SGHAT and CDR2 FQNNGV. Trimming took 3 bases from V and 6 from J, leaving 12 bases between them. This CDR3 is built from 13 residues. CDR3 DNA: TGTGCCAGCAGCTTCCTCCAGGGAATCGAGCAGTACTTC. This encodes CASSFLQGIEQYF.

The chain joins TRBV6-6 to TRBJ2-1, with D maybe TRBD2 (6 bases). The CDR3 contains 12 residues. Trimming took 6 bases from V and 10 from J, leaving 13 bases between them. CDR1 is MNHNY and CDR2 is SVGAGI in the germline V gene (reference sequence). The chain's CDR3 is CASRTGAGEQFF. For the CDR3, the DNA is TGTGCCAGCAGAACTGGGGCGGGAGAGCAGTTCTTC.

The CDR3 here is CASSPGDSGNTIYF. The CDR3 nucleotides are TGTGCCAGTAGTCCCGGGGACTCTGGAAACACCATATATTTT. The chain recombines TRBV19 with TRBJ1-3; D is unresolved. The CDR3 runs to 14 residues. Trimming took 5 bases from V and 0 from J, leaving 8 bases between them. CDR1 is LNHDA, CDR2 SQIVND, per germline (reference sequence).

The chain recombines TRBV28 with TRBJ2-3, with 8 bases matching TRBD2. The CDR3 runs 14 residues. V was clipped by 6 bases and J by 3 bases; unmatched bases: 5. Per germline, CDR1 MDHEN and CDR2 SYDVKM. The CDR3 loop reads CASRVGGRTDTQYF. CDR3 bases: TGTGCCAGCAGGGTGGGCGGGAGGACAGATACGCAGTATTTT.

This sequence joins TRBV19 and TRBJ2-5; 13 nucleotides agree with TRBD2. The V segment lost 4 bases and the J segment 1 base; nucleotides outside the gene matches: 3. Germline V lookup: CDR1 LNHDA, CDR2 SQIVND (reference sequence). The CDR3 is made up of 16 amino acids. The CDR3 loop reads CASSTGLAGAQETQYF. In DNA form, the CDR3 reads TGTGCCAGTAGTACCGGACTAGCGGGGGCCCAAGAGACCCAGTACTTC.

V and J are TRBV20-1 and TRBJ1-2, with D unclear. CDR1 is DFQATT, CDR2 SNEGSKA, per germline (reference sequence). The CDR3 spans 8 residues. The CDR3 nucleotides read TGCATGCTATATGGCTACACCTTC. It specifies CMLYGYTF.

The chain recombines TRBV3-1 (or the pseudogene TRBV3-2) with TRBJ1-5, with a possible D match to TRBD1 (6 bases). The V gene lost 1 base and the J gene lost 7 bases, with 14 bases spanning the gap. The CDR3 runs to 15 residues. Germline V gene data show CDR1 as LGHDT and CDR2 as YNNKEL (reference sequence). This chain's CDR3 is CASSQGATGQQPQHF. CDR3 nucleotides: TGTGCCAGCAGCCAAGGGGCAACAGGGCAACAGCCCCAGCATTTT.

This chain joins TRBV23-1 and TRBJ2-2; TRBD1 agrees at 7 bases. TRBV23-1 has ORF status, its function being uncertain. V gave up 6 bases and J gave up 1 base; unmatched junction bases: 8. CDR3 length: 16 amino acids. CDR3 sequence (DNA): TGCGCCAGCAGGACGACAGGGACCCAGAACACCGGGGAGCTGTTTTTT. Protein sequence: CASRTTGTQNTGELFF.

Here the CDR3 DNA reads TGTGCCAGCAGCCCCTGGACTAGCGGGGGGCGCACAGATACGCAGTATTTT. Its translation is CASSPWTSGGRTDTQYF. V is TRBV3-1 (or the pseudogene TRBV3-2) and J is TRBJ2-3; 14 nucleotides agree with TRBD2. Losses at the gene ends were 4 bases for V and 1 base for J; bases not matched to a gene: 4. CDR3 length: 17 amino acids. Per the germline V gene, CDR1 is LGHDT and CDR2 is YNNKEL (reference sequence).